These T cell receptor beta chains were read from a single sample in a study of beta chain features in type 1 diabetes. Sequenced by immunoSEQ multiplex PCR; TCRdb stores in-frame clones only, minus some. This table has about 740,000 clones, roughly 12% appearing once. The sequencing sample was made of naive CD4+ T cells from blood. The receptor source for this set is a man between 18 and 35 years old with type 1 diabetes. Each CDR3 is given with its conserved first and last residue. The D gene is left open where the match is weak. Size is omitted from some rows. Given values are once, few, many or a class for expanded clones.

CDR3 | DNA | D | V | size | J
CASSLSWQGSVTGELFF | TGCGCCAGCAGCTTGTCGTGGCAGGGTAGTGTCACCGGGGAGCTGTTTTTT | NA | TRBV5-1 | NA | TRBJ2-2
CASSPRTDSQPQHF | TGTGCCAGCAGCCCTCGGACAGACAGTCAGCCCCAGCATTTT | NA | TRBV21-1 | NA | TRBJ1-5
CSVGTAVEETQYF | TGCAGCGTTGGGACGGCAGTGGAAGAGACCCAGTACTTC | NA | TRBV29-1 | NA | TRBJ2-5
CSGRQGIGNSYNEQFF | TGCAGCGGGCGACAGGGAATCGGGAACTCCTACAATGAGCAGTTCTTC | TRBD1 | TRBV29-1 | few | TRBJ2-1
CASSYGQTLAKNIQYF | TGTGCCAGCAGCTATGGACAGACGCTAGCCAAAAACATTCAGTACTTC | NA | TRBV7-7 | NA | TRBJ2-4
CSVAGTKNIQYF | TGCAGCGTAGCGGGAACCAAAAACATTCAGTACTTC | TRBD2 | TRBV29-1 | few | TRBJ2-4
CASSAMEGIYEQYF | TGTGCCAGCAGTGCAATGGAGGGGATCTACGAGCAGTACTTC | NA | TRBV2 | few | TRBJ2-7
CASSLAEGDTQYF | TGTGCCAGCAGCTTAGCGGAGGGGGACACGCAGTATTTT | NA | TRBV7-9 | NA | TRBJ2-3
CASSIALNQPQHF | TGTGCCAGTAGTATAGCGCTTAATCAGCCCCAGCATTTT | NA | TRBV19 | few | TRBJ1-5
CASSTSGGNTEAFF | TGTGCCAGTAGTACCTCGGGAGGAAACACTGAAGCTTTCTTT | NA | TRBV19 | few | TRBJ1-1
CASSGVQGVNTEAFF | TGTGCCAGCAGTGGGGTCCAGGGGGTGAACACTGAAGCTTTCTTT | TRBD1 | TRBV2 | NA | TRBJ1-1